This note documents a single T cell receptor (beta chain) sequence. These data originate in a study of CD8 T cells in Susac syndrome. The CDR3 is 17 residues long. Germline V CDR1 and CDR2: SQVTM, ANQGSEA. The trim removed 6 bases at V and 2 bases at J, leaving 17 bases unmatched. The RNA, roughly 0.5 to 1 ug, was put through reverse transcription using random hexamers. TCR beta CDR3 was amplified by immunoSEQ multiplex PCR. This amplification extended across 54 Vbeta and 13 Jbeta segments. Via MiXCR, TCRdb re-called the immunoSEQ multiplex PCR reads, giving one row per CDR3 protein. Of tens of thousands of distinct CDR3 sequences in the sample, about 95% are singletons; the top ten hold about 0.39%.

Sequenced: CD8+ T cells from PBMCs. The chain joins TRBV29-1 to TRBJ2-3, with 7 bases that match TRBD2. This sequence was found in a human donor with Susac syndrome. CDR3 coding DNA: TGCAGCGTACGCCTCGGGCGGGAGCTCTTAACCACAGATACGCAGTATTTT. It codes for CSVRLGRELLTTDTQYF.